The rows below give T cell receptor beta chains drawn from one sample of a study of OX40 agonist ivuxolimab in advanced cancers. Profiling relied on immunoSEQ multiplex PCR, and the TCRdb table lists in-frame clones only, not all of them. The table shows tens of thousands of clones, with roughly 90% occurring only once. The sequences come from CD4+ or CD8+ T cells sorted from blood, collected in a trial of the OX40 agonist ivuxolimab. These receptors all come from an adult with an advanced solid tumor such as melanoma, head and neck, liver or kidney cancer. The CDR3 runs from the conserved cysteine through the conserved F or W.

>TRBJ2-1|TRBV7-9
CASSLGRAETNEQFF
>TRBJ2-2|TRBV15
CATSRGGTNTGELFF
>TRBJ2-1|TRBV7-2
CASSPSGTGSYNEQFF
>TRBJ2-2|TRBV19
CASSIQGWTGELFF
>TRBJ2-3|TRBV23-1
CATRRGGRAPDTQYF
>TRBJ2-5|TRBV11-2
CASKDSFLVKTQYF
>TRBJ2-1|TRBV11-3
CASSPARTGSSYNEQFF
>TRBJ2-7|TRBV5-1
CASSLGGTSVYEQYF
>TRBJ2-4|TRBV7-2
CASSRGGAVNIQYF
>TRBJ1-2|TRBV6-5
CASVSPGLTNYGYTF
>TRBJ1-1|TRBV5-1
CASSLATGGKLTEAFF
>TRBJ1-5|TRBV7-2
CASSLRQGRQPQHF
>TRBJ2-1|TRBV10-3
CAISGSGEGVEQFF
>TRBJ1-3|TRBV30
CAWSVRGGVGNTIYF
>TRBJ2-3|TRBV5-1
CASSFQTSGDSTDTQYF
>TRBJ1-5|TRBV7-2
CASSLRGLNQPQHF
>TRBJ2-1|TRBV7-2
CASSRVANGQGRPNEQFF
>TRBJ1-2|TRBV9
CASSPESGSYGYTF
>TRBJ2-5|TRBV5-6
CASSHLTVQETQYF
>TRBJ1-6|TRBV27
CASSFTGYSPLHF
>TRBJ1-2|TRBV6-5
CASRAWSGHGYTF
>TRBJ2-3|TRBV28
CASSPPNPPPKYF